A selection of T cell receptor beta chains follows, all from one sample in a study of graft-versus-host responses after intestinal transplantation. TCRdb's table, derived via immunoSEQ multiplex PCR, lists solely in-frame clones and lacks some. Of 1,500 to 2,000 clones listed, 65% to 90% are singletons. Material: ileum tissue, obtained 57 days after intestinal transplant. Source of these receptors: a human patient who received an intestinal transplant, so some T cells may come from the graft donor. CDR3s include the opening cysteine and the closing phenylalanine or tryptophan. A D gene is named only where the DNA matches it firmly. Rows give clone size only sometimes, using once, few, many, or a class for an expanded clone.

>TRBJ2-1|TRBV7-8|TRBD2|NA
TGTGCCAGCAGCTTAGCGGTGGGGGGGGGTCACAATGAGCAGTTCTTC
CASSLAVGGGHNEQFF
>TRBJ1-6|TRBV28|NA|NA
TGTGCCAGCCAATCTTTTGACAGTGCCTATAATTCACCCCTCCACTTT
CASQSFDSAYNSPLHF
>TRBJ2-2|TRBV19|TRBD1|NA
TGTGCCAGTAGAATACCGGGACAGGGAGGCACCGGGGAGCTGTTTTTT
CASRIPGQGGTGELFF
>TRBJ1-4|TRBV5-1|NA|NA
TGCGCCAGCAGCTTGGAGAATTTGGGTGCAACTAATGAAAAACTGTTTTTT
CASSLENLGATNEKLFF
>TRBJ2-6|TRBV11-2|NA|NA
TGTGCCAGCAGCTTAGGTTTTGGCTCTGGGGCCAACGTCCTGACTTTC
CASSLGFGSGANVLTF
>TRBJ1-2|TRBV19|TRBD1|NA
TGTGCCAGTAGGAACTCATGGGACAGGGGGCATGGCTACACCTTC
CASRNSWDRGHGYTF
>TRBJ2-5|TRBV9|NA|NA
TGTGCCAGCAGCGTAGGGGTTGGAGAGACCCAGTACTTC
CASSVGVGETQYF
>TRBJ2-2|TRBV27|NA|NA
TGTGCCAGCAGTCCGTCGACAGACGGGGAGCTGTTTTTT
CASSPSTDGELFF
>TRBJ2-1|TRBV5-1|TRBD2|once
TGCGCCAGCAGCCGAAATAGCGGGGGGTCCTACAATGAGCAGTTCTTC
CASSRNSGGSYNEQFF
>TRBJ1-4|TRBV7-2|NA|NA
TGTGCCAGCAGCCAGGGACGGTCAACTAATGAAAAACTGTTTTTT
CASSQGRSTNEKLFF
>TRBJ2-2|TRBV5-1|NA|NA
TGCGCCAGCAGCCTAGGACAGATTTCGTCCGGGGAGCTGTTTTTT
CASSLGQISSGELFF
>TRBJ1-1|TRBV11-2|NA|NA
TGTGCCAGCCTCAGAGGTATGAACACTGAAGCTTTCTTT
CASLRGMNTEAFF
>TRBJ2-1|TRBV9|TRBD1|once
TGTGCCAGCAGCGTAGTTGGACAGGGGTCGTGGAATGAGCAGTTCTTC
CASSVVGQGSWNEQFF
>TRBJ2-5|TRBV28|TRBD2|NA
TGTGCCAGCAGCGGGGGACTAGCGGGGGAAGAGACCCAGTACTTC
CASSGGLAGEETQYF
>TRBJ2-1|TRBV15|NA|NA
TGTGCCATCGGTTTGTCCTACAATGAGCAGTTCTTC
CAIGLSYNEQFF
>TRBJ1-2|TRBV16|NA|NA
TGTGCCAGCAGCCCTCTGAGGGGAGCGGGCTACACCTTC
CASSPLRGAGYTF
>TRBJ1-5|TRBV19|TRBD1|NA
TGTGCCAGTAGTACCCGATTAGGGGGCGCGGATAGCAATCAGCCCCAGCATTTT
CASSTRLGGADSNQPQHF
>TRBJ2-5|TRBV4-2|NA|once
TGTGCCAGCAGCCAAGATTGGGGAGAAGAGACCCAGTACTTC
CASSQDWGEETQYF
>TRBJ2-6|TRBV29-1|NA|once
TGCAGCGTCGAAATACAGGGTTCCGGGGCCAACGTCCTGACTTTC
CSVEIQGSGANVLTF
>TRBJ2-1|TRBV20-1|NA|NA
TGCAGTGCGGAGTTCTACAATGAGCAGTTCTTC
CSAEFYNEQFF
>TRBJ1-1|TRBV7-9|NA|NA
TGTGCCAGCAGCTTAGATGCGTTCATTAAGAAAGCTTTCTTT
CASSLDAFIKKAFF
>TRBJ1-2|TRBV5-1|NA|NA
TGCGCCAGCAGCCAAAATGGTCCCTTCTATGGCTACACCTTC
CASSQNGPFYGYTF
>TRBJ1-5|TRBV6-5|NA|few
TGTGCCAGCAGTAACTCCGGGACCCCAGGAGGCCAGCATTTT
CASSNSGTPGGQHF
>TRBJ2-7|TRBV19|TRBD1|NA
TGTGCCAGTAGTATAGGGACAGGGGGCTCCTACGAGCAGTACTTC
CASSIGTGGSYEQYF
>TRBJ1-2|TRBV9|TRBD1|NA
TGTGCCAGCAGCGTAGCAGGGGGCTATGGCTACACCTTC
CASSVAGGYGYTF
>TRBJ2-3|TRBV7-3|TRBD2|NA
TGTGCCAGCAGCGCAAAACTAGCGGGCCCAGATACGCAGTATTTT
CASSAKLAGPDTQYF
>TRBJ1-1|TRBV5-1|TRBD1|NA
TGCGCCAGCAGCCCCGGGACAGGGATTGAAGCTTTCTTT
CASSPGTGIEAFF
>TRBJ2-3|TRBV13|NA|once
TGTGCCAGCAGCTTATACACGGCCAGGCTCACAGATACGCAGTATTTT
CASSLYTARLTDTQYF
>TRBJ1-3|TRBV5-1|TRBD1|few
TGCGCCAGCAGCCTATGGGACAGCTCTGGAAACACCATATATTTT
CASSLWDSSGNTIYF
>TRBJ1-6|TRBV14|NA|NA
TGTGCCAGCAGCCAAGTTACAGGGAGTAAATCACCCCTCCACTTT
CASSQVTGSKSPLHF
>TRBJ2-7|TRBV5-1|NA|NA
TGCGCCAGCAGCTTAGGGGACAACTCATTACGTGAGCAGTACTTC
CASSLGDNSLREQYF
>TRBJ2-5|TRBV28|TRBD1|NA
TGTGCCAGCAGTCCCGGGACAGATCAAGAGACCCAGTACTTC
CASSPGTDQETQYF
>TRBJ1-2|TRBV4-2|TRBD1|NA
TGTGCCAGCAGCCTCCATCGGGACAGGCTCTACACCTTC
CASSLHRDRLYTF
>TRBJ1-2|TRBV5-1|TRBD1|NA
TGCGCCAGCAGCGCAGTCGGGACAGGGGGCTATGGCTACACCTTC
CASSAVGTGGYGYTF
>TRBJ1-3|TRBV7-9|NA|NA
TGTGCCAGCAGCTTTATGGGGGCGCGGGGAAACACCATATATTTT
CASSFMGARGNTIYF
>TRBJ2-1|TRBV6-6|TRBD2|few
TGTGCCAGCAGTTACACTACTAGCGGGGGGTTCTTC
CASSYTTSGGFF
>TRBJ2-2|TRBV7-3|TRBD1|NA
TGTGCCAGCAGCTTTCGGGGGACAGGGTTGACCGGGGAGCTGTTTTTT
CASSFRGTGLTGELFF
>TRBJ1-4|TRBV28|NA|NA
TGTGCCAGCACTAAGTGGGTAGGATCTAATGAAAAACTGTTTTTT
CASTKWVGSNEKLFF
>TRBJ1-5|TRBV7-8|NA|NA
TGTGCCAGCAGTCTAGCGGGGGCGAGGGGGCAGCCCCAGCATTTT
CASSLAGARGQPQHF
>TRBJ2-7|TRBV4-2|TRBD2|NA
TGTGCCAGCAGCCAAGAGCCTAGCGGGGGGGCGAATGTTATCTACGAGCAGTACTTC
CASSQEPSGGANVIYEQYF
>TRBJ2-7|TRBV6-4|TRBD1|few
TGTGCCAGCAGTGAAGATGGGACAGGGTCCTACGAGCAGTACTTC
CASSEDGTGSYEQYF
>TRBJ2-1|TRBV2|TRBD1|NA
TGTGCCAGCAGTGTCAGGGGACAGGGAACCTACAATGAGCAGTTCTTC
CASSVRGQGTYNEQFF
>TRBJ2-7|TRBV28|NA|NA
TGTGCCAGCAGGCCTACGCTCCCAATTCGCGAGCAGTACTTC
CASRPTLPIREQYF
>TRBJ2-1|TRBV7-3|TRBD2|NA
TGTGCCAGCAGCTTAGTGGGAGGGGAAAATGAGCAGTTCTTC
CASSLVGGENEQFF
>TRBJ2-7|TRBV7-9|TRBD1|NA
TGTGCCAGCAGCTGGACAGGGACTGAGCAGTACTTC
CASSWTGTEQYF
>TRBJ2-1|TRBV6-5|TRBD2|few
TGTGCCAGCAGTTTCGCGGGGGGGCCGGTTAATGAGCAGTTCTTC
CASSFAGGPVNEQFF
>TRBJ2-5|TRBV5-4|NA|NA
TGTGCCAGCAGCATGCCCGGGACTTTAAAAGAGACCCAGTACTTC
CASSMPGTLKETQYF
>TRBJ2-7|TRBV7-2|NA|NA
TGTGCCAGCAGCTTACAGGAAGGATACGAGCAGTACTTC
CASSLQEGYEQYF
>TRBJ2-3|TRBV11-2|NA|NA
TGTGCCAGCAGCTTGATCCCAGATACGCAGTATTTT
CASSLIPDTQYF
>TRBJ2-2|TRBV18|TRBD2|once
TGTGCCAGCTCACCCTGGACTAGCGGGAACACCGGGGAGCTGTTTTTT
CASSPWTSGNTGELFF
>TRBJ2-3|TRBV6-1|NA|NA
TGTGCCAGCGTCGTAGGAGGCGCAGATACGCAGTATTTT
CASVVGGADTQYF
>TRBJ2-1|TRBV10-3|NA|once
TGTGCCATCAGTGACAGCTACAATGAGCAGTTCTTC
CAISDSYNEQFF
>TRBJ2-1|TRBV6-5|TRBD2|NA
TGTGCCAGCAGTTACACGGGGGGGTTGTCCTACAATGAGCAGTTCTTC
CASSYTGGLSYNEQFF
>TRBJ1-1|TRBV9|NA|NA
TGTGCCAGCAGCGAACGCTCTTACACGGGTGAAGCTTTCTTT
CASSERSYTGEAFF
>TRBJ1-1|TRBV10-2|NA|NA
TGCGCCAGCAGTGAGTCGGGTATAGGATTGAACACTGAAGCTTTCTTT
CASSESGIGLNTEAFF
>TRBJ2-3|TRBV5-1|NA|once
TGCGCCAGCAGCTCGGCAGGGTCTTTGGGCACGCAGTATTTT
CASSSAGSLGTQYF
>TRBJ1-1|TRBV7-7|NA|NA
TGTGCCAGCAGCTTACAGGAAAACACTGAAGCTTTCTTT
CASSLQENTEAFF
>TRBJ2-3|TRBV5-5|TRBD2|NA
TGTGCCAGCAGCTCGAGAATCGTAGCGGGGGGGTCTGGCATCAATACGCAGTATTTT
CASSSRIVAGGSGINTQYF
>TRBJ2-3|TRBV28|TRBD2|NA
TGTGCCAGCAGCCGATATGCGGGGGGCGGGTCAGATACGCAGTATTTT
CASSRYAGGGSDTQYF